A single sample gave rise to the 10 T cell receptor beta chains below, sequenced in a study of cytomegalovirus exposure and HLA in healthy donors listed by TCRdb under 2017. Libraries were built with the immunoSEQ multiplex PCR assay. For the multiplex PCR, a mixture combining 60 forward primers for TCR Vbeta segments and 13 reverse primers for TCR Jbeta segments was used. TCRdb retrieved this table from immuneACCESS and kept in-frame rearrangements only. Not all clones are present; in checked studies, unresolved V genes account for under half, and no reason is known for the remainder. The sample table contains some 200,000 clones; only one count was recorded for almost 70% of them. About 2.8% of the sample is in the top ten clones. Sequenced material: PBMCs. The receptor source for this set is a man aged 40-55 years in good health and CMV-seropositive.

This clone was counted between two and nine times. The chain has TRBV4-1 and TRBJ2-5; 10 bases are a match to TRBD2. In germline, CDR1 is MGHRA, CDR2 YSYEKL. After removal of 0 bases from V and 5 bases from J, the junction contained 9 bases not matched to a gene. The length of the CDR3 is 17 residues. The CDR3 DNA reads as TGCGCCAGCAGCCAAGAAGAAAGCGGGGGGGCGGGGGAGACCCAGTACTTC. Its protein is CASSQEESGGAGETQYF.

In the case of this clone: One junction end disagrees with the germline gene, perhaps due to a read error. The CDR3 spells CASTLGQGGEQFF. CDR3 DNA: TGTGCCAGCACCTTAGGGCAAGGAGGTGAGCAGTTCTTC. V and J are TRBV7-6 and TRBJ2-1, with TRBD2 as a possible D gene (5 bases). This CDR3 spans 13 amino acids. In germline, CDR1 is SGHVS, CDR2 FNYEAQ.

The chain employs TRBV11-1 and TRBJ1-1, with 9 nucleotides matching TRBD1. V trimming: 1 base; J trimming: 10 bases; junction bases outside the gene matches: 10. CDR3 length equals 15 residues. Germline V gives CDR1 SGHAT, CDR2 FQDESV (reference sequence). CDR3 loop: CASSLVSRDRAPAFF. Here the CDR3 DNA reads TGTGCCAGCAGCTTAGTGAGTCGGGACAGGGCTCCAGCTTTCTTT.

This chain connects TRBV19 to TRBJ2-3, with TRBD1 as a possible D gene (6 bases). V was shortened by 8 bases and J by 2 bases, with 14 bases between the two germline ends. Germline CDR1 reads LNHDA; CDR2 reads SQIVND (reference sequence). The CDR3 covers 14 residues. This CDR3 reads CASSGTSYTDTQYF. For the CDR3, the DNA is TGTGCCAGTTCCGGGACAAGTTACACAGATACGCAGTATTTT.

The rearrangement uses TRBV28 and TRBJ2-2, with 9 nucleotides matching TRBD1. The germline V gene has CDR1 MDHEN and CDR2 SYDVKM. V lost 3 bases, J lost 5 bases, and 7 bases stayed unmatched. The CDR3 is 16 residues long. This CDR3 reads CASSFPTGGGTGELFF. In nucleotides, the CDR3 is TGTGCCAGCAGTTTCCCTACAGGGGGCGGAACCGGGGAGCTGTTTTTT. The full variable domain, completed using reference TRBV28 and TRBJ2-2, is DVKVTQSSRYLVKRTGEKVFLECVQDMDHENMFWYRQDPGLGLRLIYFSYDVKMKEKGDIPEGYSVSREKKERFSLILESASTNQTSMYLCASSFPTGGGTGELFFGEGSRLTVL.

The rearrangement uses TRBV27 and TRBJ2-1, with TRBD1 identical over 7 bases. J lost 0 bases, V lost 6 bases, and 5 bases had no gene match. CDR1 is MNHEY and CDR2 is SMNVEV in the germline V gene (reference sequence). This CDR3 is 15 amino acids long. The CDR3 region has the DNA TGTGCCAGCAGCTTGACAGGGAGCTCCTACAATGAGCAGTTCTTC. Residues: CASSLTGSSYNEQFF.

The chain couples TRBV7-9 to TRBJ1-1; D is uncertain. CDR3 length: 10 residues. Germline V gene data show CDR1 as SEHNR and CDR2 as FQNEAQ (reference sequence). V was trimmed by 7 bases and J by 10 bases, leaving 10 bases between them. The CDR3 loop is CASNPSSAFF. The CDR3 DNA is TGTGCCAGCAACCCAAGCTCAGCTTTCTTT.

This clone has just a few counts. In DNA form, the CDR3 reads TGTGCCAGCAGTTCGGGACAGGGAGCCACTGAAGCTTTCTTT. Translated, it gives CASSSGQGATEAFF. The chain carries TRBV28 and TRBJ1-1, with TRBD1 matching 9 bases. Germline V gene data show CDR1 as MDHEN and CDR2 as SYDVKM. The CDR3 has 14 amino acids. J gave up 4 bases and V 4 bases, and 4 bases lay outside the gene matches.

The gene calls are TRBV11-1 and TRBJ2-1; 8 positions match TRBD2. CDR1 is SGHAT, CDR2 FQDESV, per germline (reference sequence). After removal of 3 bases from V and 9 bases from J, the junction contained 7 bases not matched to a gene. This CDR3 is built from 14 residues. Here the CDR3 reads CASSFTAGGGEQFF. Written as DNA, the CDR3 is TGTGCCAGCAGCTTTACCGCCGGGGGGGGTGAGCAGTTCTTC. The complete variable domain, with remaining parts taken from reference TRBV11-1 and TRBJ2-1, reads EAEVAQSPRYKITEKSQAVAFWCDPISGHATLYWYRQILGQGPELLVQFQDESVVDDSQLPKDRFSAERLKGVDSTLKIQPAELGDSAMYLCASSFTAGGGEQFFGPGTRLTVL.

This clone has more than one count but fewer than ten. This sequence joins TRBV6-1 and TRBJ2-3; 7 nucleotides agree with TRBD2. The length of the CDR3 is 14 residues. The germline V gene has CDR1 MNHNS and CDR2 SASEGT. After removal of 8 bases from V and 0 bases from J, the junction contained 5 bases not matched to a gene. The CDR3 DNA sequence: TGTGCCAGCTCGACTAGCTTGAGCACAGATACGCAGTATTTT. It yields the protein CASSTSLSTDTQYF.